This T cell receptor beta chain is from a study of T-cell memory formation after mild COVID-19. The study's findings and limits: Balance between CD4 and CD8 was seen in clones contracting day 15 to 85, and a CD4+ lean was seen in later expanders. Memory cells collected pre-infection included some clones that later responded, suggesting cross-reactive memory joined.

Constant-segment primers were used for 5'RACE, and the resulting TCR alpha and TCR beta cDNA libraries carried sample barcodes and UMIs. Using its own MiXCR run on the 5' RACE reads, TCRdb lists one record per CDR3 protein. The sample consists of around 150,000 distinct CDR3 sequences, 11% of them appearing once. Points on this clonotype: The antigen remains unidentified.

Trimming shortened V by 0 bases and J by 5 bases, and 6 bases separated the two germline ends. CDR3 length: 14 amino acids. CDR1 is SGHRS, CDR2 YFSETQ, per germline. The sequenced sample consisted of PBMCs or a T cell subset sorted from them (not recorded which). The sequence was collected from a man aged 18 to 29 who had mild COVID-19 (a few samples of this study predate the infection). Cell type and time point are not known. The chain carries TRBV5-1 and TRBJ1-6, with D unclear. As DNA, the CDR3 is TGCGCCAGCAGCTTGGGGATTGATAATTCACCCCTCCACTTT. It translates to CASSLGIDNSPLHF.